This record covers a single TCR beta chain. What it recognizes is unknown. This record belongs to a study of cytomegalovirus exposure and HLA in healthy donors. Study findings and constraints: The productive fraction for most TCR beta V segments was about 87% or about 30% in an earlier analysis. As was reported, the classifier diagnosed cytomegalovirus status with high specificity and sensitivity.

The ends lost 4 bases at V and 4 bases at J; junction bases unmatched: 6. Germline-derived CDR1 and CDR2 are SGHNT and YYREEE (reference sequence). The CDR3 length is 15 residues. PCR employed 60 Vbeta and 13 Jbeta primers. Authors' analysis steps: It was a later analysis that counted tens of millions of unique TCR beta chains, of which approximately 9.9 million were shared. Produced via immunoSEQ multiplex PCR; TCRdb's table is partial and in-frame only. D and trimming come from the DNA, and the V and J calls and clone size come from that table. This sample has some 170,000 clones, with 71% found just once.

The rearrangement joins TRBV5-4 to TRBJ2-7; the match to TRBD2 covers 12 bases. The sequenced sample was PBMCs. This clonotype was obtained from a woman in her twenties or thirties in good health and CMV-seronegative. The CDR3 is CASSPGLAGRYEQYF. DNA of the CDR3: TGTGCCAGCAGCCCCGGACTAGCGGGAAGGTACGAGCAGTACTTC.